This TCR beta chain was sequenced during a study of T cells in Graves' hyperthyroidism and ophthalmopathy. Study-level background: The initial diagnosis was the point when peripheral blood was collected, ahead of any treatment. Overall study results and limits: Blood also contained most expanded thyroid clonotypes above 0.001.

This clonotype occurred many times. No antigen is known for it. The source material, RNA transcripts, was used to amplify TCR beta CDR3 regions. Using the HTBI primer set, a first-round RT-PCR was run on the TCR CDR3. TCRdb reanalysed the multiplex PCR reads using MiXCR and keeps one entry per CDR3 protein. The sample shows approximately 710,000 distinct CDR3 sequences, around 16% of them seen only once. It was uncontrolled infection, other autoimmune disease, pregnancy or lactation that excluded patients. V was trimmed by 3 bases and J by 7 bases, leaving 13 bases between them. This CDR3 is built from 13 residues.

The J gene is TRBJ2-7, the V gene TRBV12-3 or TRBV12-4, with D hard to call. This TCR came from a man aged 45 to 65 with Graves' hyperthyroidism. The sample comprised blood. CDR3 nucleotide sequence: TGTGCCAGCAGTTTTGGAACGTCGGATGAGCAGTACTTC. It codes for CASSFGTSDEQYF.